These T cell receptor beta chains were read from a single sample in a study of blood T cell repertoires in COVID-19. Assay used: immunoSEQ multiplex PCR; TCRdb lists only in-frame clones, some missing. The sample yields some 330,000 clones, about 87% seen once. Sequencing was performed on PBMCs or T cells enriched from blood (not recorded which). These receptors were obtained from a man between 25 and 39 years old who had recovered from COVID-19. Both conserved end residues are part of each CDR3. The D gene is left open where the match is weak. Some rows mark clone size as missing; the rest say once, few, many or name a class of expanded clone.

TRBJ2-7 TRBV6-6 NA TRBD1 CASSPNRGHPGEQYF TGTGCCAGCAGTCCGAACAGGGGGCACCCGGGGGAGCAGTACTTC
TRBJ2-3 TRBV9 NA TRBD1 CASSAGTEGDTQYF TGTGCCAGCAGCGCCGGGACAGAGGGGGATACGCAGTATTTT
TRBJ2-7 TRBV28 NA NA CASKSESSYEQYF TGTGCCAGCAAGTCGGAGAGCTCCTACGAGCAGTACTTC
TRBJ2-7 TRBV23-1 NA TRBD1 CASSQSIHYRGSYEQYF TGCGCCAGCAGTCAATCTATCCACTACAGGGGTTCCTACGAGCAGTACTTC
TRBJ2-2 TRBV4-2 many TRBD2 CASSPLAGDTGELFF TGTGCCAGCAGCCCTTTAGCGGGGGATACCGGGGAGCTGTTTTTT
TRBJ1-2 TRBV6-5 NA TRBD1 CASRTGLALNYGYTF TGTGCCAGCAGGACAGGGCTAGCCCTGAATTATGGCTACACCTTC
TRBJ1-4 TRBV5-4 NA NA CASSRPGIDEKLFF TGTGCCAGCAGCCGTCCGGGAATTGATGAAAAACTGTTTTTT
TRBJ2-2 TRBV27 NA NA CASRPPGTPTGELFF TGTGCCAGCAGGCCCCCCGGGACACCCACCGGGGAGCTGTTTTTT
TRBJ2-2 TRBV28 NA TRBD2 CASRIAGPPRTGELFF TGTGCCAGCAGGATAGCGGGACCCCCGAGAACCGGGGAGCTGTTTTTT
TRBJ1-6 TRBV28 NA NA CASSLETVSYNSPLHF TGTGCCAGCAGTTTAGAGACAGTCTCCTATAATTCACCCCTCCACTTT
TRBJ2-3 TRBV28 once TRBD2 CASSDTSGLPTDTQYF TGTGCCAGCAGTGACACTAGCGGGCTACCCACAGATACGCAGTATTTT
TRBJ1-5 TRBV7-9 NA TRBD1 CASSLGQGARGGSQPQHF TGTGCCAGCAGCTTAGGACAGGGGGCACGGGGTGGCTCTCAGCCCCAGCATTTT
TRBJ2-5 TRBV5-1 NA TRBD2 CASSLGSSSGGQETQYF TGCGCCAGCAGCTTGGGATCGTCTAGCGGGGGCCAAGAGACCCAGTACTTC
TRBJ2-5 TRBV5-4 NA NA CASSLDGTTGETQYF TGTGCCAGCAGCTTGGACGGGACAACGGGGGAGACCCAGTACTTC
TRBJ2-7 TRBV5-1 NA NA CASSPDTSRSREQYF TGCGCCAGCAGCCCGGACACCTCGAGGTCCCGCGAGCAGTACTTC
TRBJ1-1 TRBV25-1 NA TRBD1 CASSAFTGGNTEAFF TGTGCCAGCAGTGCTTTCACAGGGGGGAACACTGAAGCTTTCTTT
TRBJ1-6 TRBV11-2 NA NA CASSLEGRVGSPLHF TGTGCCAGCAGCTTAGAGGGCAGGGTGGGCTCACCCCTCCACTTT
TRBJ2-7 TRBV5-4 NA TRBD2 CASSTTVGLYEQYF TGTGCCAGCAGCACGACTGTGGGACTATACGAGCAGTACTTC
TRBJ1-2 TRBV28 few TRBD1 CASSLLDREEYGYTF TGTGCCAGCAGTTTACTTGACAGGGAAGAGTATGGCTACACCTTC
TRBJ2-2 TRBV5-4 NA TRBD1 CASNGQENTGELFF TGTGCCAGCAACGGACAGGAAAACACCGGGGAGCTGTTTTTT
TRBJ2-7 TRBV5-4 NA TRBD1 CASSRDRGPYEQYF TGTGCCAGCAGCAGGGACAGGGGGCCCTACGAGCAGTACTTC
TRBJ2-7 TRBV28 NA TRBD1 CASSTSDGTGLYEQYF TGTGCCAGCAGCACTTCTGACGGGACAGGGTTGTACGAGCAGTACTTC
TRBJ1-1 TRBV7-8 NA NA CASSPESGARTEAFF TGTGCCAGCAGCCCCGAGTCAGGGGCCCGGACTGAAGCTTTCTTT
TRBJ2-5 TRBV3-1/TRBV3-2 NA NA CASSSGLTQETQYF TGTGCCAGCAGCTCTGGACTAACCCAAGAGACCCAGTACTTC